A selection of T cell receptor beta chains follows, all from one sample in a study of shared T cell receptors in the human thymus. Profiled with immunoSEQ multiplex PCR; TCRdb holds only in-frame clones, not every one. The data contain 700,000 to 750,000 clones, approximately 85% of them singletons. These sequences were also reported in another study, on human thymus T cells.

Input material: thymocytes. Receptors originate from a girl in the first two years of life with a congenital heart defect. Both conserved end residues are part of each CDR3. The D gene is left open where the match is weak. Not all rows give a size; the values are once, few, many and, for expanded clones, a class.

V: TRBV15
length: 13
J: TRBJ1-5
size: -
D: TRBD1
CDR3: CATSGGTAQSQHF
DNA: TGTGCCACCAGCGGAGGGACAGCCCAGTCCCAGCATTTT

V: TRBV4-3
length: 16
J: TRBJ1-5
size: -
D: TRBD1
CDR3: CASSQDSRGRDQPQHF
DNA: TGCGCCAGCAGCCAAGATAGCAGGGGGCGCGATCAGCCCCAGCATTTT

V: TRBV4-1
length: 14
J: TRBJ1-6
size: -
D: -
CDR3: CASSQGAGESPLHF
DNA: TGCGCCAGCAGCCAAGGCGCAGGGGAGTCACCCCTCCACTTT

V: TRBV15
length: 15
J: TRBJ1-4
size: -
D: -
CDR3: CATSRDHGQNEKLFF
DNA: TGTGCCACCAGCAGAGATCATGGGCAGAATGAAAAACTGTTTTTT

V: TRBV2
length: 13
J: TRBJ1-1
size: -
D: -
CDR3: CASRLALNTEAFF
DNA: TGTGCCAGCAGGCTGGCCCTGAACACTGAAGCTTTCTTT

V: TRBV10-3
length: 15
J: TRBJ2-3
size: -
D: TRBD1
CDR3: CAISGRGRLTDTQYF
DNA: TGTGCCATCAGTGGCAGGGGGCGGTTGACAGATACGCAGTATTTT

V: TRBV7-2
length: 18
J: TRBJ1-2
size: -
D: TRBD1
CDR3: CASSPGWGQGRANYGYTF
DNA: TGTGCCAGCAGCCCGGGGTGGGGACAGGGTAGAGCTAACTATGGCTACACCTTC

V: TRBV27
length: 17
J: TRBJ2-7
size: once
D: TRBD1
CDR3: CASGQGAGGYDLGEQYF
DNA: TGTGCCAGCGGGCAAGGGGCAGGGGGCTATGATCTGGGGGAGCAGTACTTC

V: TRBV9
length: 14
J: TRBJ1-2
size: -
D: -
CDR3: CASSERGEVYGYTF
DNA: TGTGCCAGCAGCGAACGGGGTGAGGTGTACGGCTACACCTTC

V: TRBV6-1
length: 18
J: TRBJ2-5
size: -
D: TRBD1
CDR3: CASSVDRGPASFQETQYF
DNA: TGTGCCAGCAGTGTGGACAGGGGGCCTGCCTCTTTCCAAGAGACCCAGTACTTC

V: TRBV6-5
length: 14
J: TRBJ1-2
size: once
D: -
CDR3: CASTPRRESGGYTF
DNA: TGTGCCAGCACCCCCCGGAGGGAATCGGGGGGCTACACCTTC

V: TRBV28
length: 13
J: TRBJ1-1
size: -
D: TRBD1
CDR3: CASRAQGGSQAFF
DNA: TGTGCCAGCAGAGCACAGGGGGGATCTCAAGCTTTCTTT

V: TRBV5-4
length: 14
J: TRBJ1-2
size: -
D: -
CDR3: CASSLLTDGGGYTF
DNA: TGTGCCAGCAGCTTGTTGACGGACGGCGGGGGCTACACCTTC

V: TRBV7-8
length: 16
J: TRBJ1-1
size: -
D: -
CDR3: CASSLAGGRKNTEAFF
DNA: TGTGCCAGCAGCTTAGCGGGGGGACGGAAGAACACTGAAGCTTTCTTT

V: TRBV7-9
length: 17
J: TRBJ1-2
size: few
D: TRBD1
CDR3: CASSWDRHWLALYGYTF
DNA: TGTGCCAGCAGCTGGGACAGGCACTGGCTTGCCCTCTATGGCTACACCTTC

V: TRBV6-6
length: 14
J: TRBJ2-1
size: -
D: TRBD2
CDR3: CASIFGTSGNEQFF
DNA: TGTGCCAGCATTTTCGGGACTAGCGGAAATGAGCAGTTCTTC

V: TRBV9
length: 16
J: TRBJ1-2
size: -
D: -
CDR3: CASSVQPRQDNYGYTF
DNA: TGTGCCAGCAGCGTCCAACCTCGACAGGACAACTATGGCTACACCTTC

V: TRBV7-6
length: 19
J: TRBJ2-1
size: -
D: TRBD2
CDR3: CASSLGSTSGERSYNEQFF
DNA: TGTGCCAGCAGCTTAGGGAGTACTAGCGGGGAACGCTCCTACAATGAGCAGTTCTTC

V: TRBV12-2
length: 13
J: TRBJ2-7
size: once
D: -
CDR3: CASRTGLSGEQYF
DNA: TGTGCAAGTCGCACGGGACTTTCAGGCGAGCAGTACTTC

V: TRBV12-2
length: 18
J: TRBJ2-3
size: -
D: -
CDR3: CASRLISPGGQSTDTQYF
DNA: TGTGCAAGTCGCTTAATATCCCCAGGGGGGCAAAGCACAGATACGCAGTATTTT

V: TRBV5-1
length: 13
J: TRBJ1-2
size: -
D: -
CDR3: CASSLVARVGYTF
DNA: TGCGCCAGCAGCTTGGTGGCGAGGGTTGGCTACACCTTC

V: TRBV9
length: 13
J: TRBJ1-1
size: -
D: -
CDR3: CASGRHGPTEAFF
DNA: TGTGCCAGCGGTCGACATGGCCCCACTGAAGCTTTCTTT

V: TRBV28
length: 15
J: TRBJ1-1
size: -
D: TRBD1
CDR3: CASRNRGRVPTEAFF
DNA: TGTGCCAGCAGAAACAGGGGGCGCGTCCCCACTGAAGCTTTCTTT

V: TRBV5-5
length: 16
J: TRBJ1-2
size: -
D: TRBD1
CDR3: CASSLGTDRVPYGYTF
DNA: TGTGCCAGCAGCTTGGGAACCGACAGGGTGCCCTATGGCTACACCTTC

V: TRBV5-4
length: 13
J: TRBJ1-6
size: -
D: -
CDR3: CASSPVGDSPLHF
DNA: TGTGCCAGCAGCCCGGTAGGGGATTCACCCCTCCACTTT

V: TRBV4-3
length: 20
J: TRBJ2-7
size: -
D: TRBD2
CDR3: CASSHKPRREPDGSSYEQYF
DNA: TGCGCCAGCAGCCACAAACCAAGGCGGGAGCCCGACGGTTCCTCCTACGAGCAGTACTTC

V: TRBV7-2
length: 16
J: TRBJ1-2
size: -
D: TRBD1
CDR3: CASSPGQLAANYGYTF
DNA: TGTGCCAGCAGCCCGGGACAGCTCGCAGCTAACTATGGCTACACCTTC

V: TRBV20-1
length: 10
J: TRBJ1-2
size: once
D: -
CDR3: CSARQGGYTF
DNA: TGCAGTGCTCGTCAGGGTGGCTACACCTTC

V: TRBV27
length: 14
J: TRBJ2-2
size: -
D: TRBD2
CDR3: CASSHTGEGGELFF
DNA: TGTGCCAGCAGCCATACGGGGGAGGGCGGAGAGCTGTTTTTT